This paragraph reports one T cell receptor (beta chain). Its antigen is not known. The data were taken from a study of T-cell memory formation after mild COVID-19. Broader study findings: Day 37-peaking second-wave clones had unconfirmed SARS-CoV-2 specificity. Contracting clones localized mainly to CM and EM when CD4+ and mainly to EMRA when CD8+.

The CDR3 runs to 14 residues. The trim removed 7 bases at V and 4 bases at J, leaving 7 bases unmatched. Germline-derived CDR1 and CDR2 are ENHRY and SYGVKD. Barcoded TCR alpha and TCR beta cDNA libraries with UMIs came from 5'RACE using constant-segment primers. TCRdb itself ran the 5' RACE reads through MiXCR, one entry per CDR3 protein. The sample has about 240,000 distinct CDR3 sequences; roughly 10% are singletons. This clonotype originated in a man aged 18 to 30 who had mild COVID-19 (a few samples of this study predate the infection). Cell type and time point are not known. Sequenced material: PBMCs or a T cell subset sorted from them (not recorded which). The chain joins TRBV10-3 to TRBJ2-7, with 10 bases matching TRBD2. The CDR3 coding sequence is TGTGCCATCACCGACAGCGGGAGGGAGTACGAGCAGTACTTC. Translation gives CAITDSGREYEQYF.